The 27 T cell receptor beta chains reported below all come from one sample, sequenced in a study of chemoradiotherapy in HPV16-positive cancers. Sequencing used immunoSEQ multiplex PCR; TCRdb keeps in-frame clones, though not all of them. The table lists 12,000 or so clones, just under 80% of them singletons. Collection of the sample occurred from a patient who underwent chemoradiotherapy. All receptors come from a human donor with HPV-associated anogenital cancer.

Written as DNA, the CDR3 is TGCAGCCTGGAACCGAAACAGAATTCACCCCTCCACTTT. It translates to CSLEPKQNSPLHF. The chain is built from TRBV29-1 and TRBJ1-6; the D is unclear. The CDR3 spans 13 residues. The ends were cut back, 8 bases at V and 7 bases at J, with 15 bases in the middle. Germline V gene lookup returns CDR1 SQVTM and CDR2 ANQGSEA.

The CDR3 reads CASSILLAGFYNEQFF. In DNA, the CDR3 is TGTGCCAGTAGTATCTTGCTAGCGGGGTTTTACAATGAGCAGTTCTTC. V usage is TRBV19 and J usage is TRBJ2-1, with 9 positions matching TRBD2. The V gene's germline CDR1 is LNHDA and CDR2 SQIVND (reference sequence). The V gene end was trimmed by 3 bases and the J gene end by 4 bases; junction bases not matched to a gene: 7. The CDR3 runs 16 residues.

The gene calls are TRBV5-8 and TRBJ1-3, with D unclear. Germline-derived CDR1 and CDR2 are SGHTS and YDEGEE. V gave up 2 bases and J gave up 4 bases, with 7 bases separating them. The CDR3 is 13 residues long. Here the CDR3 DNA reads TGTGCCAGCAGCTTTCGAGCGGGAAACACCATATATTTT. Its translation: CASSFRAGNTIYF. Using reference TRBV5-8 and TRBJ1-3 for the parts outside the CDR3, the full variable domain is EAGVTQSPTHLIKTRGQQATLRCSPISGHTSVYWYQQALGLGLQFLLWYDEGEERNRGNFPPRFSGRQFPNYSSELNVNALELEDSALYLCASSFRAGNTIYFGEGSWLTVV.

This clone was seen a single time. V gene TRBV9 combines with J gene TRBJ2-7; 10 positions agree with TRBD2. V gave up 0 bases and J gave up 5 bases; unmatched junction bases: 8. Germline assignment: CDR1 SGDLS and CDR2 YYNGEE. This CDR3 spans 16 amino acids. This chain's CDR3 is CASSVVPSGGLNEQYF. CDR3 sequence (DNA): TGTGCCAGCAGCGTAGTTCCTAGCGGGGGACTCAACGAGCAGTACTTC.

V is TRBV5-4 and J is TRBJ2-1; maybe TRBD2 (5 bases). Per germline, CDR1 SGHNT and CDR2 YYREEE (reference sequence). With 1 base removed from V and 1 base from J, the gap between germline ends came to 9 bases. The CDR3 extends over 15 amino acids. The CDR3: CASSLRGGSYNEQFF. DNA for the CDR3: TGTGCCAGCAGCTTGCGGGGTGGATCCTACAATGAGCAGTTCTTC.

The chain employs TRBV7-9 and TRBJ2-1, with unresolved D. The germline CDR1 and CDR2 sequences are SEHNR and FQNEAQ (reference sequence). The CDR3 totals 13 residues. The V and J ends lost 2 bases and 7 bases respectively, with 9 bases between them. The CDR3 reads CASSLPSGNEQFF. The CDR3 DNA is TGTGCCAGCAGCTTACCCTCAGGAAATGAGCAGTTCTTC.

V usage is TRBV2 and J usage is TRBJ1-6; D is uncertain. CDR3 length: 11 residues. CDR1 and CDR2 from the germline V gene are SNHLY and FYNNEI. Trimming shortened V by 5 bases and J by 8 bases, and 4 bases separated the two germline ends. CDR3 loop: CASSRDSPLHF. Here the CDR3 DNA reads TGTGCCAGCAGTCGAGATTCACCCCTCCACTTT. The whole variable domain, filled in from reference TRBV2 and TRBJ1-6, reads EPEVTQTPSHQVTQMGQEVILRCVPISNHLYFYWYRQILGQKVEFLVSFYNNEISEKSEIFDDQFSVERPDGSNFTLKIRSTKLEDSAMYFCASSRDSPLHFGNGTRLTVT.

This CDR3 reads CAITGANTGELFF. The CDR3, as DNA: TGTGCCATAACAGGGGCAAACACCGGGGAGCTGTTTTTT. The chain is built from TRBV2 and TRBJ2-2; 7 bases are shared with TRBD1. V was pared by 10 bases and J by 2 bases, with 4 bases of the junction left unmatched. CDR1 and CDR2 from the germline V gene are SNHLY and FYNNEI. This CDR3 has 13 residues.

The chain carries TRBV5-1 and TRBJ1-1; D is possibly TRBD1 (6 bases). Germline-derived CDR1 and CDR2 are SGHRS and YFSETQ. The CDR3 totals 15 residues. V dropped 0 bases and J dropped 5 bases, with 14 bases sitting between them. The CDR3 bases are TGCGCCAGCAGCTTGGAGGGGGAGGGGTTAACTGAAGCTTTCTTT. This codes for CASSLEGEGLTEAFF. Drawing the rest from reference TRBV5-1 and TRBJ1-1, the complete variable domain is KAGVTQTPRYLIKTRGQQVTLSCSPISGHRSVSWYQQTPGQGLQFLFEYFSETQRNKGNFPGRFSGRQFSNSRSEMNVSTLELGDSALYLCASSLEGEGLTEAFFGQGTRLTVV.

The chain combines TRBV6-1 with TRBJ1-6, with TRBD1 matching over 7 bases. Germline V CDR1 and CDR2: MNHNS, SASEGT. The CDR3 consists of 14 residues. With V trimmed by 10 bases and J by 5 bases, 8 bases remained unmatched. The CDR3 protein is CATTGDSDNSPLHF. The CDR3 DNA sequence: TGTGCCACCACTGGGGACAGCGATAATTCACCCCTCCACTTT.

The gene calls are TRBV7-9 and TRBJ1-1, with a possible D match to TRBD1 (5 bases). The V gene's germline CDR1 is SEHNR and CDR2 FQNEAQ (reference sequence). The length of the CDR3 is 14 residues. V was pared by 3 bases and J by 2 bases, with 10 bases between. This CDR3 is CASSFGDRNTEAFF. CDR3 nucleotide sequence: TGTGCCAGCAGCTTTGGAGACAGAAACACTGAAGCTTTCTTT.

V is TRBV5-5 and J is TRBJ1-2; TRBD1 matches at 7 bases. Losses at the gene ends were 0 bases for V and 6 bases for J; bases not matched to a gene: 8. The CDR3 has 15 amino acids. Germline CDR1 reads SGHKS; CDR2 reads YYEKEE (reference sequence). CDR3 protein: CASSLVIQGINGYTF. The DNA for the CDR3 is TGTGCCAGCAGCTTGGTAATACAGGGGATCAATGGCTACACCTTC.

This clone was recorded once. The chain has TRBV5-5 and TRBJ1-1; D unclear. V dropped 4 bases and J dropped 0 bases, with 13 bases sitting between them. Germline V CDR1 and CDR2: SGHKS, YYEKEE (reference sequence). This CDR3 comprises 15 residues. The DNA of the CDR3 is TGTGCCAGCAGCACTTTGACGGGTATGAACACTGAAGCTTTCTTT. Encoded protein: CASSTLTGMNTEAFF. Drawing the rest from reference TRBV5-5 and TRBJ1-1, the complete variable domain is DAGVTQSPTHLIKTRGQQVTLRCSPISGHKSVSWYQQVLGQGPQFIFQYYEKEERGRGNFPDRFSARQFPNYSSELNVNALLLGDSALYLCASSTLTGMNTEAFFGQGTRLTVV.

The rearrangement links TRBV5-1 to TRBJ2-7; no definite D call. V was trimmed by 2 bases and J by 5 bases, leaving 14 bases between them. Per germline, CDR1 SGHRS and CDR2 YFSETQ. This CDR3 spans 14 amino acids. The CDR3 sequence is CASSFFGTADEQYF. The CDR3 DNA reads as TGCGCCAGCAGCTTCTTTGGAACCGCGGACGAGCAGTACTTC. The variable domain in full, completed from reference TRBV5-1 and TRBJ2-7, reads KAGVTQTPRYLIKTRGQQVTLSCSPISGHRSVSWYQQTPGQGLQFLFEYFSETQRNKGNFPGRFSGRQFSNSRSEMNVSTLELGDSALYLCASSFFGTADEQYFGPGTRLTVT.

This chain uses TRBV19 with TRBJ1-1, with 8 positions matching TRBD1. V was pared by 5 bases and J by 4 bases, with 6 bases of the junction left unmatched. There are 14 residues in the CDR3. The germline gives CDR1 LNHDA, CDR2 SQIVND (reference sequence). This CDR3 reads CASSRDRGITEAFF. The CDR3 nucleotides read TGTGCCAGTAGTCGCGACAGGGGCATCACTGAAGCTTTCTTT.

The chain uses TRBV19 and TRBJ2-7, with D perhaps given as TRBD1 or TRBD2 (5 bases each). The CDR3 consists of 16 residues. V dropped 3 bases and J dropped 6 bases, with 21 bases sitting between them. From germline, CDR1 is LNHDA and CDR2 SQIVND (reference sequence). In DNA, the CDR3 is TGTGCCAGTAGTATCTCGCGGCAGGTCACTGGGACCGAGCAGTACTTC. Residues: CASSISRQVTGTEQYF.

This chain connects TRBV7-2 to TRBJ2-7; unclear D gene. Germline loops: CDR1 SGHTA, CDR2 FQGNSA. V was cut by 3 bases and J by 0 bases, with 12 bases left in between. The CDR3 loop spans 15 amino acids. In DNA, the CDR3 is TGTGCCAGCAGCTTTAAAACGGATTCCTCCTACGAGCAGTACTTC. Protein product: CASSFKTDSSYEQYF.

This sequence joins TRBV13 and TRBJ1-1; the D gene is possibly TRBD1 (5 bases). The V gene's germline CDR1 is PRHDT and CDR2 FYEKMQ (reference sequence). This CDR3 contains 14 residues. V lost 5 bases, J lost 1 base, and 11 bases lay in between. Here the CDR3 DNA reads TGTGCCAGCAGCCCCATAACAGGGAACACTGAAGCTTTCTTT. It codes for CASSPITGNTEAFF.

The chain employs TRBV7-3 and TRBJ2-1; TRBD2 aligns across 9 bases. The germline gives CDR1 SGHTA, CDR2 FQGTGA. After removal of 5 bases from V and 2 bases from J, the junction contained 4 bases not matched to a gene. This CDR3 has 15 residues. CDR3 amino acids: CASSLGLATYNEQFF. CDR3 DNA: TGTGCCAGCAGCCTGGGACTAGCAACCTACAATGAGCAGTTCTTC.

In DNA, the CDR3 is TGTGCCAGCAGTCCAACCCTGAACGCCCCGCTGGGTAGCAATCAGCCCCAGCATTTT. Protein sequence: CASSPTLNAPLGSNQPQHF. The chain couples TRBV2 to TRBJ1-5; D not certain. The germline V gene encodes CDR1 SNHLY and CDR2 FYNNEI. CDR3 length equals 19 residues. Trimming pared 5 bases from V and 0 bases from J, leaving 23 bases between.

The chain employs TRBV9 and TRBJ2-2; weak D call: TRBD2 (6 bases). The CDR3 loop spans 20 amino acids. V gave up 3 bases and J gave up 4 bases, with 28 bases separating them. Germline CDR1 SGDLS, CDR2 YYNGEE. The CDR3 DNA reads TGTGCCAGCAGCGGCTCGACCCCTTTGCGCGGAGGGACGAGCACCGGGGAGCTGTTTTTT. Translating gives CASSGSTPLRGGTSTGELFF.

This clone was seen more than once but under ten times. In DNA, the CDR3 is TGCGCCAGCAGCTTAGACGGACCAGCTGGCTACACCTTC. This gives the protein CASSLDGPAGYTF. The chain recombines TRBV5-1 with TRBJ1-2, with D unclear. CDR3 length: 13 amino acids. Germline V gene data show CDR1 as SGHRS and CDR2 as YFSETQ. Trimming left V 2 bases short and J 7 bases short, with 12 bases between. Full variable domain (rest looked up from reference TRBV5-1 and TRBJ1-2): KAGVTQTPRYLIKTRGQQVTLSCSPISGHRSVSWYQQTPGQGLQFLFEYFSETQRNKGNFPGRFSGRQFSNSRSEMNVSTLELGDSALYLCASSLDGPAGYTFGSGTRLTVV.

This chain joins TRBV11-3 and TRBJ1-1; D is unclear. CDR1 SGHNT and CDR2 YENEEA come from the germline V gene. Trimming pared 3 bases from V and 8 bases from J, leaving 19 bases between. The CDR3 sequence is 15 residues long. The CDR3 DNA follows: TGTGCCAGCAGCTTTCTCGCACACCCGAAACACGAAGCTTTCTTT. Its translation is CASSFLAHPKHEAFF.

The CDR3 here is CANPDRGPTWGECSNQPQHF. CDR3 nucleotide sequence: TGTGCCAACCCGGACAGGGGCCCGACCTGGGGGGAGTGCAGCAATCAGCCCCAGCATTTT. The chain recombines TRBV19 with TRBJ1-5; 9 bases map to TRBD1. The CDR3 totals 20 residues. The germline V gene has CDR1 LNHDA and CDR2 SQIVND (reference sequence). Unmatched junction bases numbered 23, after V lost 10 bases and J lost 1 base.

This sequence joins TRBV6-1 and TRBJ1-5, with a possible D match to TRBD1 (5 bases). The CDR3 covers 12 residues. Trimming left V 2 bases short and J 7 bases short, with 6 bases between. Germline lookup yields CDR1 MNHNS and CDR2 SASEGT. Here the CDR3 DNA reads TGTGCCAGCAGTGAACCAGGGCAGCCCCAGCATTTT. Amino acids: CASSEPGQPQHF.

The rearrangement links TRBV10-3 to TRBJ2-7, with 7 bases fitting TRBD2. There are 11 residues in the CDR3. Germline-derived CDR1 and CDR2 are ENHRY and SYGVKD. J lost 5 bases, V lost 9 bases, and 4 bases had no gene match. CDR3 bases: TGTGCCATTAGGCGGGAGAACGAGCAGTACTTC. It yields the protein CAIRRENEQYF.

The chain combines TRBV9 with TRBJ2-5; D may be TRBD1 (5 bases). Trimming left V 0 bases short and J 5 bases short, with 8 bases between. The CDR3 is 13 residues long. Germline values: CDR1 SGDLS, CDR2 YYNGEE. The CDR3 sequence is CASSVGGWETQYF. The CDR3 nucleotides read TGTGCCAGCAGCGTAGGGGGCTGGGAGACCCAGTACTTC.